The entry below describes one TCR beta chain. The data originate from a study of blood T cell repertoires in COVID-19. Study as a whole: The origin of the acute and convalescent COVID-19 samples was the United States, Italy and Spain.

Residents of about two dozen US areas, aged about 18 to 95 years, made up the participants. Participants had their cohort set by participant-reported clinical history. TCRdb's copy holds only in-frame clones and misses some; the assay was immunoSEQ multiplex PCR. The sample consists of 300,000 to 500,000 clones, around 90% of them appearing once. The CDR3 is 14 amino acids. Sequencing was done on a sample of PBMCs or T cells enriched from blood (not recorded which). The chain uses TRBV1 and TRBJ1-3; TRBD1 is the table's D call, not checked against the DNA. TRBV1 represents a pseudogene. This clonotype was obtained from a woman aged 40 to 50 with acute COVID-19. As DNA, the CDR3 is TGCACCAGCACCCGGGACATTTCTGGAAACACCATATATTTT. Protein product: CTSTRDISGNTIYF.